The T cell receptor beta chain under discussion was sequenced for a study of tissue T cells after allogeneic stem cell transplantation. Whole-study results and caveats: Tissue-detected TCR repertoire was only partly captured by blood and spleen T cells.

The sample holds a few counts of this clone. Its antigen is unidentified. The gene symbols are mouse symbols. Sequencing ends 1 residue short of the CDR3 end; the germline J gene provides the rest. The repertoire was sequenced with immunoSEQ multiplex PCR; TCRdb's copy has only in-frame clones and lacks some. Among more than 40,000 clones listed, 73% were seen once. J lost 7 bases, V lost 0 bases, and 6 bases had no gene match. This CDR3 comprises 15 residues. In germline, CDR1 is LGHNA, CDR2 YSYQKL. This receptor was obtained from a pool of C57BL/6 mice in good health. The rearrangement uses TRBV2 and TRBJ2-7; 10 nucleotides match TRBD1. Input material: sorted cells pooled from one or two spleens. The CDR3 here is CASSQEGGQGEEQYF. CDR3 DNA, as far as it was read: TGTGCCAGCAGCCAAGAAGGTGGACAGGGGGAAGAACAGTAC.